This TCR beta chain was captured in a study of cytomegalovirus exposure and HLA in healthy donors. At the level of the study: Unique TCRs numbering roughly 80 million, obtained from HLA-typed donors, made up an early data release. Study-level results: The study assumed roughly uniform donor sequencing depth for presence/absence analyses. Trimming of TCR beta V- and J-genes showed a link, identified in a later analysis, to a missense DCLRE1C variant.

Germline CDR1 is SGHVS and CDR2 is FQNEAQ. This CDR3 has 19 residues. V lost 4 bases and J 0 bases, leaving 23 bases between the germline ends. The donors comprised healthy bone marrow donors. Concerning this clone itself: What it binds is unknown.

A multiplex PCR was run with 60 Vbeta primers and 13 Jbeta primers. Assay: immunoSEQ multiplex PCR; the TCRdb copy retains only in-frame clones and omits some. The table lists 110,000 to 150,000 clones, 77% of them singletons, with less than 5% in the top ten. The receptor was isolated from a male donor in good health and CMV-seronegative. Source material: PBMCs. This rearrangement joins TRBV7-8 to TRBJ2-3, with D possibly matching TRBD2 (6 bases). The CDR3 is CASSSTRVLTQKSTDTQYF. CDR3 in DNA: TGTGCCAGCAGCTCGACTAGGGTCCTTACCCAAAAGAGCACAGATACGCAGTATTTT.